A selection of T cell receptor beta chains follows, all from one sample in a study of regulatory T cells in long-lasting Graves disease. TCRdb re-derived calls from the multiplex PCR reads in MiXCR, one entry per CDR3 protein. The repertoire holds 400,000 or so distinct CDR3 sequences, about a fifth seen once, with less than 25% in the top ten. The sample was peripheral blood mononuclear cells (PBMCs), taken when the disease was refractory, from a patient treated with antithyroid drugs. The receptors come from a female donor with Graves disease. CDR3s leave out the opening cysteine and the closing phenylalanine or tryptophan. The order of the fields is V gene, CDR3 protein.

TRBV6-5 ASSSYVLDRGPYEQY
TRBV5-4 ASSKTGTSGSMGTDTQY
TRBV7-2 ASSQRDSHTGELF
TRBV6-1 ASSSAENSPLH
TRBV20-1 SAPVLVDTGELF
TRBV20-1 SATLWTSGSREQY
TRBV28 ASSSSTGLADQETQY
TRBV12-3/TRBV12-4 ASRGQGASTEAF
TRBV11-2 ASSLGGTNVGETQY
TRBV9 ASSPRGAPDTEAF
TRBV3-1 ASRWGNTIY
TRBV7-9 ANSRPGGGETQY
TRBV13 ASSLSSRRAIYEQY
TRBV12-3/TRBV12-4 ASSSGRQGEETQY
TRBV28 ASSKAGVFSEQY
TRBV10-3 AITRGDEQY
TRBV30 AWSSGSEQY
TRBV5-1 ASATVPDQPQH
TRBV10-3 AISAGTGRIKTQY
TRBV7-9 ASSLEGGKETQY
TRBV2 ASTVRGSNTGELF
TRBV20-1 SARDLNEPGEKLF
TRBV12-3/TRBV12-4 ASGQRNNQPQH
TRBV7-2 ASSYPSLYLDTQY
TRBV20-1 SASEDSYEQY
TRBV12-3/TRBV12-4 ASSPTTSGRNEQY
TRBV11-2 ASSLGPVAGGSSYEQY
TRBV7-2 ASSLAEFYEQY
TRBV5-1 ASRLDGTNTEAF